This is a list of T cell receptor beta chains from one sample in a study of blood T cell repertoires in COVID-19. Repertoires were generated with immunoSEQ multiplex PCR, while TCRdb's copy carries only in-frame clones and drops some. The repertoire holds a few hundred thousand clones, with 84% as singletons. The sequenced sample was peripheral blood. These receptors originate from a woman aged 55-69 years who had recovered from COVID-19. CDR3s include the opening cysteine and the closing phenylalanine or tryptophan. The D gene is left open where the match is weak. Clone size, where shown, is once, few, many, or a class for clones that have expanded.

clone_size,d_call,j_call,v_call,cdr3_aa,cdr3_nt
-,TRBD1,TRBJ1-6,TRBV4-1,CASSQPRQGRNSPLHF,TGCGCCAGCAGCCAACCTCGACAGGGTAGGAATTCACCCCTCCACTTT
-,-,TRBJ1-2,TRBV18,CASSPPTEYGYTF,TGTGCCAGCTCACCACCAACGGAGTATGGCTACACCTTC
medium-sized,-,TRBJ1-2,TRBV29-1,CSVNQAGGYTF,TGCAGCGTTAACCAGGCGGGAGGCTACACCTTC
-,TRBD2,TRBJ2-5,TRBV2,CASSGGVETQYF,TGTGCCAGCAGCGGGGGGGTGGAGACCCAGTACTTC
-,-,TRBJ1-4,TRBV19,CASSGGWRKLFF,TGTGCCAGCTCGGGGGGTTGGAGAAAACTGTTTTTT
-,-,TRBJ1-5,TRBV5-6,CASSLAGDLQPQHF,TGTGCCAGCAGCTTGGCAGGGGATCTTCAGCCCCAGCATTTT
-,-,TRBJ2-2,TRBV24-1,CATSDSTGHGELFF,TGTGCCACCAGTGATTCCACAGGGCACGGGGAGCTGTTTTTT
-,TRBD2,TRBJ2-2,TRBV15,CATSRPPGLAGLTGELFF,TGTGCCACCAGCAGACCCCCGGGACTAGCGGGGCTCACCGGGGAGCTGTTTTTT
-,-,TRBJ2-2,TRBV12-3/TRBV12-4,CAMWDISAGELFF,TGTGCCATGTGGGACATTTCGGCCGGGGAGCTGTTTTTT
-,-,TRBJ1-5,TRBV12-3/TRBV12-4,CASRGRGGQPQHF,TGTGCCAGCAGGGGGCGCGGCGGTCAGCCCCAGCATTTT
-,-,TRBJ2-1,TRBV4-1,CASSQVKQGAEQFF,TGCGCCAGCAGCCAAGTAAAACAGGGTGCTGAGCAGTTCTTC
-,TRBD1,TRBJ2-1,TRBV7-3,CASSPMGQPGDEQFF,TGTGCCAGCAGCCCGATGGGACAGCCCGGCGATGAGCAGTTCTTC
-,-,TRBJ1-1,TRBV19,CASSIGVTWNTEAFF,TGTGCCAGTAGTATCGGGGTTACCTGGAACACTGAAGCTTTCTTT
few,-,TRBJ1-5,TRBV6-1,CASSEVFQINQPQHF,TGTGCCAGCAGTGAAGTCTTCCAGATAAATCAGCCCCAGCATTTT
-,TRBD1,TRBJ1-3,TRBV3-1/TRBV3-2,CASSLDRESGNTIYF,TGTGCCAGCAGCCTCGACAGGGAATCTGGAAACACCATATATTTT
-,TRBD1,TRBJ1-3,TRBV7-8,CASSTTGVGNTIYF,TGTGCCAGCAGCACGACAGGGGTGGGAAACACCATATATTTT
-,-,TRBJ1-6,TRBV6-1,CASSENGVNSPLHF,TGTGCCAGCAGTGAGAACGGAGTTAATTCACCCCTCCACTTT
-,TRBD2,TRBJ2-5,TRBV7-7,CASSPIGGETQYF,TGTGCTAGCAGTCCTATCGGGGGGGAGACCCAGTACTTC
-,TRBD1,TRBJ1-5,TRBV18,CASSWGTGNQPQHF,TGTGCCAGCTCATGGGGGACAGGGAATCAGCCCCAGCATTTT
-,TRBD2,TRBJ2-1,TRBV4-3,CASSQVSRGGPQFF,TGCGCCAGCAGCCAAGTCTCGCGGGGGGGCCCGCAGTTCTTC
many,-,TRBJ2-3,TRBV12-5,CASGLALGRSTDTQYF,TGTGCTAGTGGTTTGGCACTAGGTCGTAGCACAGATACGCAGTATTTT
-,-,TRBJ2-1,TRBV4-3,CASSQDQYNEQFF,TGCGCCAGCAGCCAAGATCAGTACAATGAGCAGTTCTTC
-,TRBD1,TRBJ1-1,TRBV12-3/TRBV12-4,CASSFGQGTEAFF,TGTGCCAGCAGTTTCGGACAGGGCACTGAAGCTTTCTTT
-,TRBD2,TRBJ2-1,TRBV7-3,CASSRLAGGPEQFF,TGTGCCAGCAGCCGTCTAGCGGGGGGGCCTGAGCAGTTCTTC
-,-,TRBJ2-1,TRBV18,CASSPPTVSYNEQFF,TGTGCCAGCTCACCACCGACAGTCTCCTACAATGAGCAGTTCTTC
once,-,TRBJ1-2,TRBV5-5,CASSLDGGDNYGYTF,TGTGCCAGCAGCTTGGACGGGGGGGATAACTATGGCTACACCTTC
-,-,TRBJ2-1,TRBV3-1/TRBV3-2,CASSQGTRRGNEQFF,TGTGCCAGCAGCCAGGGGACTCGCCGAGGCAATGAGCAGTTCTTC
-,TRBD2,TRBJ2-1,TRBV29-1,CSVTLAGVTEQFF,TGCAGCGTGACACTAGCGGGGGTCACTGAGCAGTTCTTC
-,-,TRBJ1-2,TRBV7-2,CASSLGSGVRYTF,TGTGCCAGCAGCTTAGGGTCAGGGGTGCGCTACACCTTC